Below, one T cell receptor beta chain is given with its context. The data are from a study of T cell changes during pregnancy in multiple sclerosis. The CDR3 is 17 residues long. V trimming: 0 bases; J trimming: 2 bases; junction bases outside the gene matches: 5. The germline gives CDR1 SGHRS, CDR2 YFSETQ. Repertoires were generated with immunoSEQ multiplex PCR, while TCRdb's copy carries only in-frame clones and drops some. The sample has about 89,000 clones; over 85% are singletons. The chain has TRBV5-1 and TRBJ2-5, with 12 nucleotides matching TRBD2. This receptor was identified in a female donor in good health, enrolled as a control in a pregnancy study. This material consisted of peripheral blood, taken after pregnancy. CDR3 coding DNA: TGCGCCAGCAGCTTGGGACTAGCGGGAGCCCCACAAGAGACCCAGTACTTC. Amino acids: CASSLGLAGAPQETQYF.